This is a list of T cell receptor beta chains from one sample in a study of cytomegalovirus exposure and HLA in healthy donors. Sequenced by immunoSEQ multiplex PCR; TCRdb stores in-frame clones only, minus some. The data contain 200,000 to 250,000 clones, more than 65% of them singletons. The sample consisted of PBMCs. These receptors were taken from a man between 18 and 35 years old in good health and CMV-seronegative. CDR3s include the opening cysteine and the closing phenylalanine or tryptophan. Only part of the rows carry a size: once, few, many, or a class if the clone is expanded.

V gene	clone size	J gene	CDR3 protein
TRBV25-1	NA	TRBJ1-2	CASSYSGNYGYTF
TRBV5-4	NA	NA	CASSGAGDLEQYF
TRBV29-1	few	TRBJ2-1	CSVEGMDTYNEQFF
TRBV7-9	NA	TRBJ1-1	CASSASGSSTEAFF
TRBV5-1	NA	TRBJ2-5	CASSSTTTVQETQYF
TRBV5-1	NA	TRBJ2-1	CASCPLAGARNEQFF
TRBV6-1	NA	TRBJ1-2	CASIRQNYGYTF
TRBV15	once	TRBJ2-7	CATSPRRQVEQYF
TRBV2	NA	TRBJ2-2	CASEIAGGLANTGELFF
TRBV29-1	once	TRBJ2-1	CSVQNLGLVGGNEQFF
TRBV4-1	once	TRBJ2-5	CASSQVAGGRETQYF
TRBV11-1	NA	TRBJ2-3	CASSLGLAGVGTDTQYF
TRBV5-4	NA	TRBJ2-5	CASSLMDSQETQYF
TRBV4-1	once	TRBJ1-5	CASSQDRDRVQPQHF
TRBV7-9	NA	TRBJ2-1	CASSLSESGSYNEQFF
TRBV2	NA	NA	CASSEILRTSGSYEQYF
TRBV5-4	NA	TRBJ2-3	CASSLESSGNTDTQYF
TRBV5-6	NA	TRBJ1-2	CASSPVSANYGYTF
TRBV6-1	NA	TRBJ2-1	CASSEAEGLLYNEQFF
TRBV5-4	NA	TRBJ2-5	CASSFPSSLRVPQETQYF
TRBV6-5	NA	TRBJ1-1	CASSKQGEAFF
TRBV29-1	once	TRBJ2-7	CSVAFRGPSEQYF
TRBV27	NA	TRBJ2-3	CASQSHWGGQINTQYF
TRBV10-2	NA	TRBJ1-1	CASRDRVTEAFF
TRBV28	many	TRBJ1-4	CASSALGATNEKLFF
TRBV4-1	NA	TRBJ2-7	CASSQWGSGSYEQYF
TRBV28	NA	TRBJ1-6	CASSLLTRVRSPLHF
TRBV7-2	few	TRBJ2-1	CASSRDRGRYNEQFF
TRBV5-1	NA	TRBJ2-7	CASSLVWGGVNEQYF
TRBV7-9	NA	TRBJ1-2	CASSDPYRPEYSGYTF
TRBV28	NA	TRBJ2-5	CASSLSPGLEETQYF
TRBV30	NA	TRBJ1-2	CAWSDDGTGAYGYTF
TRBV28	few	TRBJ2-7	CASSFTSGYEQYF
TRBV6-5	once	TRBJ2-3	CASTGSGTDTQYF
TRBV27	NA	TRBJ1-1	CASGQTGGWTEAFF
TRBV6-5	NA	TRBJ1-3	CASSYEPGNTIYF
TRBV2	few	TRBJ1-5	CASSVDMGNQPQHF
TRBV11-2	NA	TRBJ1-4	CASSLIGTGNEKLFF
TRBV7-3	NA	TRBJ2-2	CASSLMSGVGGELFF
TRBV7-6	NA	TRBJ2-1	CASSSQQALAGVEQFF
TRBV7-3	NA	TRBJ2-1	CASSLIGGRAGNEQFF
TRBV19	once	TRBJ2-4	CASSRKGRTAKNIQYF
TRBV28	NA	TRBJ1-5	CASSLHGSQPQHF
TRBV19	few	TRBJ2-3	CASRRQGGTDTQYF
TRBV19	NA	TRBJ1-6	CASSMPYITTNSPLHF
TRBV19	few	TRBJ1-3	CATRRVPGNTIYF
TRBV29-1	NA	TRBJ2-5	CSAAGTGESETQYF
TRBV15	NA	TRBJ2-3	CATSRGRGSSGIPNTQYF
TRBV27	NA	TRBJ2-1	CASSSSWTSGPAYNEQFF
TRBV7-9	few	TRBJ2-3	CASSLVTANTQYF
TRBV15	NA	TRBJ2-7	CATSELAGEQYF
TRBV5-1	once	TRBJ2-7	CASYHGQGIYEQYF
TRBV5-1	NA	TRBJ1-2	CASRYTGEYGYTF
TRBV4-1	NA	TRBJ2-7	CASSQDEGTGASYEQYF
TRBV18	NA	TRBJ2-7	CASSPSGTGTYEQYF